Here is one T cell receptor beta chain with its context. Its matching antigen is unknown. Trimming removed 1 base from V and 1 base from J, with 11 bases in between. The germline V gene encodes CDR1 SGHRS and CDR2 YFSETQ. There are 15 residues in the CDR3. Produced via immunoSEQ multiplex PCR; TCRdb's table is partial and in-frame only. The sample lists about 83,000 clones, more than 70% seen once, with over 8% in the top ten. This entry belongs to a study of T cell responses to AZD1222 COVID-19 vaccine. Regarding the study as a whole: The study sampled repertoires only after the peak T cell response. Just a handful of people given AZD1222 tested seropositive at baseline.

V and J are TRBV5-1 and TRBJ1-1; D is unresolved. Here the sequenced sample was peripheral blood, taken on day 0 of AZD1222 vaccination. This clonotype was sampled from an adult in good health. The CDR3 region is CASSLLNKPNTEAFF. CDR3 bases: TGCGCCAGCAGCTTGCTCAATAAGCCGAACACTGAAGCTTTCTTT.